Listed below are T cell receptor beta chains from one sample, sequenced in a study of blood T cell repertoires in COVID-19. TCRdb's copy holds only in-frame clones and misses some; the assay was immunoSEQ multiplex PCR. The table lists about 87,000 clones, roughly 84% of them singletons. Material for sequencing was peripheral blood. The receptors were gathered from a woman of 80 years or more with COVID-19, enrolled during active disease. Both conserved end residues are part of each CDR3. Each record gives: CDR3 length, V gene, J gene, CDR3 protein.

CDR3 length: 13; V gene: TRBV5-4; J gene: TRBJ2-1; CDR3 protein: CASSSGQYNEQFF
CDR3 length: 14; V gene: TRBV5-1; J gene: TRBJ1-3; CDR3 protein: CASSLGGPGNTIYF
CDR3 length: 20; V gene: TRBV27; J gene: TRBJ2-3; CDR3 protein: CASIQPGQRTSGRRPDTQYF
CDR3 length: 13; V gene: TRBV19; J gene: TRBJ1-2; CDR3 protein: CASSPQDVYGYTF
CDR3 length: 15; V gene: TRBV7-2; J gene: TRBJ1-5; CDR3 protein: CASSSGQGGGQPQHF
CDR3 length: 14; V gene: TRBV6-5; J gene: TRBJ2-7; CDR3 protein: CASSYAGPPYEQYF
CDR3 length: 16; V gene: TRBV10-3; J gene: TRBJ2-3; CDR3 protein: CAISDLGRGITDTQYF
CDR3 length: 14; V gene: TRBV18; J gene: TRBJ1-5; CDR3 protein: CASSPVEANQPQHF
CDR3 length: 20; V gene: TRBV4-1; J gene: TRBJ2-7; CDR3 protein: CASSQESSAGVFYWAYEQYF
CDR3 length: 13; V gene: TRBV10-1; J gene: TRBJ1-4; CDR3 protein: CASSEGQGAKLFF
CDR3 length: 13; V gene: TRBV18; J gene: TRBJ1-2; CDR3 protein: CASSPDRHPGYTF
CDR3 length: 17; V gene: TRBV7-3; J gene: TRBJ1-2; CDR3 protein: CASSLTLDRGRVYGYTF
CDR3 length: 14; V gene: TRBV9; J gene: TRBJ2-3; CDR3 protein: CASSVQGFPDTQYF
CDR3 length: 16; V gene: TRBV18; J gene: TRBJ1-5; CDR3 protein: CASSPPGDRGNQPQHF
CDR3 length: 14; V gene: TRBV5-1; J gene: TRBJ1-1; CDR3 protein: CASSKGPGGTEAFF
CDR3 length: 12; V gene: TRBV7-9; J gene: TRBJ2-7; CDR3 protein: CASSLEEYEQYF
CDR3 length: 13; V gene: TRBV7-2; J gene: TRBJ2-5; CDR3 protein: CASSIGRQETQYF
CDR3 length: 15; V gene: TRBV13; J gene: TRBJ2-1; CDR3 protein: CASSLDRRGGDEQFF
CDR3 length: 18; V gene: TRBV7-2; J gene: TRBJ2-2; CDR3 protein: CASSLVPSGGANTGELFF
CDR3 length: 14; V gene: TRBV6-5; J gene: TRBJ2-7; CDR3 protein: CASSSPPGQYEQYF
CDR3 length: 15; V gene: TRBV7-9; J gene: TRBJ2-7; CDR3 protein: CASSLETSTYYEQYF
CDR3 length: 14; V gene: TRBV4-3; J gene: TRBJ2-1; CDR3 protein: CASSQDGRINEQFF
CDR3 length: 17; V gene: TRBV6-2/TRBV6-3; J gene: TRBJ2-3; CDR3 protein: CASSYTIAGLKWDTQYF
CDR3 length: 20; V gene: TRBV18; J gene: TRBJ2-7; CDR3 protein: CASSPLPPVSDGGSSYEQYF
CDR3 length: 16; V gene: TRBV10-3; J gene: TRBJ2-1; CDR3 protein: CAISERVSGGVGEQFF
CDR3 length: 13; V gene: TRBV24-1; J gene: TRBJ2-3; CDR3 protein: CATSDTYSDTQYF
CDR3 length: 13; V gene: TRBV27; J gene: TRBJ1-2; CDR3 protein: CASSLIPGGGYTF
CDR3 length: 18; V gene: TRBV19; J gene: TRBJ1-5; CDR3 protein: CASSIFAGGSPGNQPQHF
CDR3 length: 19; V gene: TRBV9; J gene: TRBJ1-2; CDR3 protein: CASSAHPTGNMKLFYGYTF
CDR3 length: 13; V gene: TRBV5-1; J gene: TRBJ2-2; CDR3 protein: CASRGQDTGELFF
CDR3 length: 16; V gene: TRBV7-2; J gene: TRBJ1-1; CDR3 protein: CASRLDRGLMNTEAFF
CDR3 length: 15; V gene: TRBV5-1; J gene: TRBJ2-5; CDR3 protein: CASSLIPGGEETQYF
CDR3 length: 12; V gene: TRBV6-5; J gene: TRBJ1-1; CDR3 protein: CASTSGQFEAFF
CDR3 length: 15; V gene: TRBV5-6; J gene: TRBJ1-4; CDR3 protein: CASSFFLGSDEKLFF
CDR3 length: 12; V gene: TRBV29-1; J gene: TRBJ2-3; CDR3 protein: CSVGAYTDTQYF
CDR3 length: 15; V gene: TRBV27; J gene: TRBJ2-7; CDR3 protein: CASSPAGRIIYEQYF
CDR3 length: 17; V gene: TRBV4-3; J gene: TRBJ1-6; CDR3 protein: CASSQARDRESNSPLHF
CDR3 length: 14; V gene: TRBV19; J gene: TRBJ2-7; CDR3 protein: CASSLRTGLYEQYF
CDR3 length: 17; V gene: TRBV28; J gene: TRBJ1-6; CDR3 protein: CASSPGQASSYNSPLHF
CDR3 length: 17; V gene: TRBV3-1/TRBV3-2; J gene: TRBJ1-2; CDR3 protein: CASSLLPLDRANYGYTF
CDR3 length: 17; V gene: TRBV4-1; J gene: TRBJ2-3; CDR3 protein: CASSRPWREGSTDTQYF
CDR3 length: 13; V gene: TRBV19; J gene: TRBJ2-7; CDR3 protein: CASRDRVSYEQYF
CDR3 length: 15; V gene: TRBV7-3; J gene: TRBJ2-2; CDR3 protein: CASSLEGLDTGELFF
CDR3 length: 13; V gene: TRBV5-1; J gene: TRBJ2-7; CDR3 protein: CASSADRSYEQYF
CDR3 length: 16; V gene: TRBV11-2; J gene: TRBJ2-7; CDR3 protein: CASSLFRALSSYEQYF
CDR3 length: 14; V gene: TRBV7-2; J gene: TRBJ1-2; CDR3 protein: CASSLQQGNYGYTF